This TCR beta chain derives from a study of T cell repertoires in cytomegalovirus infection. In the study overall: Selection of CMV epitopes for the study included recently identified HLA-C-restricted and well-studied HLA-B-restricted ones.

About this clonotype itself: What it recognizes is unknown.

Trimming stripped 1 base from V and 5 bases from J, with 14 bases between. There are 15 residues in the CDR3. From germline, CDR1 is SEHNR and CDR2 FQNEAQ (reference sequence). TCRdb independently ran MiXCR on the reads; one entry per CDR3 protein. There are about 770,000 distinct CDR3 sequences in the sample; around 29% occur only once, and around 13% lies in the top ten. The rearrangement joins TRBV7-9 to TRBJ1-2; tentatively, D is TRBD1 (6 bases). The sample was cultured CD8+ T cells from PBMCs, taken from culture after CMV antigen stimulation. The TCR originated in a human donor in good health (CMV status not recorded). Some clones in this sample may be carry-over from other donors' samples. The CDR3 is CASSLGGQGLYGYTF. The CDR3 region has the DNA TGTGCCAGCAGCTTAGGGGGGCAGGGATTATATGGCTACACCTTC.